The rows below give T cell receptor beta chains drawn from one sample of a study of blood T cell repertoires in COVID-19. This table comes from immunoSEQ multiplex PCR, and its TCRdb copy is limited to in-frame clones, with some not included. Of more than 300,000 clones in the sample, roughly 90% are singletons; the top ten hold less than 4%. Sequenced input: PBMCs or T cells enriched from blood (not recorded which). The receptor set was obtained from a woman aged 25 to 45 who had been exposed to COVID-19. The CDR3 runs from the conserved cysteine through the conserved F or W. A D gene is named only where the DNA matches it firmly. Rows may omit the clone size; those that give it use once, few, many or a size class.

D: NA
J: TRBJ1-1
V: TRBV9
size: NA
CDR3: CASRRQDMNTEAFF
DNA: TGTGCCAGCAGAAGGCAGGATATGAACACTGAAGCTTTCTTT

D: TRBD1
J: TRBJ2-7
V: TRBV20-1
size: once
CDR3: CSASTGTGGYEQYF
DNA: TGCAGTGCTAGTACCGGGACAGGGGGGTACGAGCAGTACTTC

D: TRBD1
J: TRBJ1-5
V: TRBV27
size: NA
CDR3: CASSGQGSLNQPQHF
DNA: TGTGCCAGCAGTGGACAGGGCTCCCTTAATCAGCCCCAGCATTTT

D: NA
J: TRBJ1-1
V: TRBV14
size: NA
CDR3: CASSPYFTGKAFF
DNA: TGTGCCAGCAGCCCGTATTTCACGGGGAAAGCTTTCTTT

D: NA
J: TRBJ2-7
V: TRBV7-6
size: NA
CDR3: CASSLSTRSEQYF
DNA: TGTGCCAGCAGCCTCTCTACCCGGTCCGAGCAGTACTTC

D: TRBD1
J: TRBJ1-6
V: TRBV5-4
size: NA
CDR3: CASSDRAGSPLHF
DNA: TGTGCCAGCTCTGACAGGGCGGGTTCACCCCTCCACTTT

D: TRBD1
J: TRBJ2-7
V: TRBV7-3
size: NA
CDR3: CASSLMPGGFYEQYF
DNA: TGTGCCAGCAGCTTAATGCCAGGGGGCTTTTACGAGCAGTACTTC

D: NA
J: TRBJ1-2
V: TRBV5-1
size: NA
CDR3: CASSLESRGLLAF
DNA: TGCGCCAGCAGCTTGGAGTCGCGGGGCCTTCTAGCCTTC

D: TRBD1
J: TRBJ2-7
V: TRBV5-4
size: NA
CDR3: CASSQPGQGSYEQYF
DNA: TGTGCCAGCAGCCAGCCGGGACAGGGGTCCTACGAGCAGTACTTC

D: TRBD2
J: TRBJ2-2
V: TRBV29-1
size: NA
CDR3: CSVAKTGTSIPGELFF
DNA: TGCAGCGTTGCAAAAACCGGGACTAGCATCCCCGGGGAGCTGTTTTTT

D: TRBD2
J: TRBJ2-7
V: TRBV13
size: once
CDR3: CASQMTSGGLISYEQYF
DNA: TGTGCCTCCCAAATGACTAGCGGGGGCCTTATCTCCTACGAGCAGTACTTC

D: NA
J: TRBJ2-3
V: TRBV2
size: NA
CDR3: CATMKGLTQYF
DNA: TGTGCCACTATGAAGGGACTCACGCAGTATTTT

D: NA
J: TRBJ1-2
V: TRBV28
size: NA
CDR3: CASSFPPPGTFGYGYTF
DNA: TGTGCCAGCAGTTTTCCCCCCCCCGGGACATTTGGCTATGGCTACACCTTC

D: TRBD1
J: TRBJ1-5
V: TRBV2
size: NA
CDR3: CASSLGQGHQPQHF
DNA: TGTGCCAGCAGTCTAGGACAGGGTCATCAGCCCCAGCATTTT

D: NA
J: TRBJ2-5
V: TRBV18
size: NA
CDR3: CASSPIGEETQYF
DNA: TGTGCCAGCTCACCGATCGGGGAAGAGACCCAGTACTTC

D: NA
J: TRBJ1-2
V: TRBV7-2
size: few
CDR3: CASSLAHDRGYTF
DNA: TGTGCCAGCAGCTTAGCGCACGATCGGGGCTACACCTTC

D: TRBD1
J: TRBJ2-5
V: TRBV4-2
size: NA
CDR3: CASSHGTGDETQYF
DNA: TGTGCCAGCAGCCACGGGACAGGGGATGAGACCCAGTACTTC

D: TRBD1
J: TRBJ2-5
V: TRBV6-5
size: NA
CDR3: CASSYSGTGKTQYF
DNA: TGTGCCAGCAGTTACTCGGGGACAGGGAAGACCCAGTACTTC

D: TRBD1
J: TRBJ1-6
V: TRBV5-1
size: once
CDR3: CASSRQGATGNSPLHF
DNA: TGCGCCAGCAGCAGACAGGGGGCGACTGGTAATTCACCCCTCCACTTT

D: NA
J: TRBJ2-7
V: TRBV15
size: NA
CDR3: CATSRDGGLSSYEQYF
DNA: TGTGCCACCAGCAGAGATGGAGGCCTTAGCTCCTACGAGCAGTACTTC

D: TRBD2
J: TRBJ2-7
V: TRBV5-1
size: NA
CDR3: CASSLGASGGALGEQYF
DNA: TGCGCCAGCAGCTTGGGGGCCAGCGGGGGGGCCCTTGGCGAGCAGTACTTC

D: TRBD1
J: TRBJ1-2
V: TRBV6-2/TRBV6-3
size: NA
CDR3: CASSSSPVGTGAPTNYGYTF
DNA: TGTGCCAGCAGTTCTTCTCCAGTGGGGACAGGAGCTCCCACTAACTATGGCTACACCTTC

D: TRBD1
J: TRBJ1-3
V: TRBV18
size: once
CDR3: CASSQSREGAYSGNTIYF
DNA: TGTGCCAGCTCACAGAGCCGCGAGGGGGCTTATTCTGGAAACACCATATATTTT

D: NA
J: TRBJ2-3
V: TRBV19
size: NA
CDR3: CASSIVGGGTDTQYF
DNA: TGTGCCAGTAGTATAGTTGGCGGGGGCACAGATACGCAGTATTTT

D: TRBD1
J: TRBJ1-1
V: TRBV6-4
size: once
CDR3: CASRRDREATEAFF
DNA: TGTGCCAGCAGGCGGGACAGGGAGGCCACTGAAGCTTTCTTT

D: NA
J: TRBJ1-2
V: TRBV18
size: NA
CDR3: CASSPTPDSSYTF
DNA: TGTGCCAGCTCACCCACACCAGACAGTTCTTACACCTTC

D: NA
J: TRBJ1-4
V: TRBV6-5
size: NA
CDR3: CASSYTMQAGQEKLFF
DNA: TGTGCCAGCAGTTACACCATGCAGGCTGGGCAAGAAAAACTGTTTTTT

D: NA
J: TRBJ2-7
V: TRBV7-9
size: once
CDR3: CASSLPRARTVQANYEQYF
DNA: TGTGCCAGCAGCTTACCCAGAGCCAGGACAGTACAGGCCAACTACGAGCAGTACTTC

D: TRBD1
J: TRBJ1-1
V: TRBV18
size: NA
CDR3: CASSPTGTENTEAFF
DNA: TGTGCCAGCTCACCGACAGGGACAGAGAACACTGAAGCTTTCTTT

D: TRBD1
J: TRBJ2-6
V: TRBV15
size: NA
CDR3: CATSRARRTGAAGGANVLTF
DNA: TGTGCCACCAGCAGAGCGCGAAGGACAGGGGCCGCCGGTGGGGCCAACGTCCTGACTTTC

D: NA
J: TRBJ1-1
V: TRBV28
size: NA
CDR3: CASTPPGNTEAFF
DNA: TGTGCCAGCACCCCCCCCGGGAACACTGAAGCTTTCTTT

D: NA
J: TRBJ1-1
V: TRBV19
size: once
CDR3: CASSIGRPGRMTEAFF
DNA: TGTGCCAGTAGTATAGGTCGGCCGGGGAGGATGACTGAAGCTTTCTTT

D: TRBD1
J: TRBJ2-7
V: TRBV4-3
size: NA
CDR3: CASSQGTGDYEQYF
DNA: TGCGCCAGCAGCCAGGGGACAGGGGACTACGAGCAGTACTTC

D: TRBD1
J: TRBJ1-2
V: TRBV4-3
size: NA
CDR3: CASSPRTGTREGYTF
DNA: TGCGCCAGCAGCCCCCGGACAGGGACCAGGGAGGGCTACACCTTC

D: NA
J: TRBJ1-1
V: TRBV6-5
size: once
CDR3: CASSYSGHLEAFF
DNA: TGTGCCAGCAGTTACTCAGGACACCTTGAAGCTTTCTTT

D: NA
J: TRBJ2-3
V: TRBV7-9
size: NA
CDR3: CASSLLSGFSNTQYF
DNA: TGTGCCAGCAGCTTATTATCAGGTTTTTCCAATACGCAGTATTTT

D: NA
J: TRBJ1-5
V: TRBV10-3
size: NA
CDR3: CAISDRGPNQPQHF
DNA: TGTGCCATCAGTGACAGGGGCCCCAATCAGCCCCAGCATTTT